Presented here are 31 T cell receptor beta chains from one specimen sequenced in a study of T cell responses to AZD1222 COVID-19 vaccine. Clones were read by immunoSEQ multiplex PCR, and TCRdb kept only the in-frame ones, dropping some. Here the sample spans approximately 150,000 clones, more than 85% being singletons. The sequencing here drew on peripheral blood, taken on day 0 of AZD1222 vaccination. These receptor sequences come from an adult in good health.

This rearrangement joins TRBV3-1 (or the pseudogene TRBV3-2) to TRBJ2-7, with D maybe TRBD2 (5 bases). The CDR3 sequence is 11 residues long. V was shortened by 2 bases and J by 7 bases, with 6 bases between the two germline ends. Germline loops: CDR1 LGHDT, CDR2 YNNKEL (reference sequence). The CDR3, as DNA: TGTGCCAGCAGCCAACGGGGAGAGCAGTACTTC. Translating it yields CASSQRGEQYF.

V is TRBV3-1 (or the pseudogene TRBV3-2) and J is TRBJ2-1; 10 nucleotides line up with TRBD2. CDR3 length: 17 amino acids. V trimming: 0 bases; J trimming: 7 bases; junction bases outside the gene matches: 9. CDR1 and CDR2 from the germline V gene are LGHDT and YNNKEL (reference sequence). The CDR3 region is CASSQDISSGSMNEQFF. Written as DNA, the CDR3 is TGTGCCAGCAGCCAAGATATTTCTAGCGGGAGTATGAATGAGCAGTTCTTC.

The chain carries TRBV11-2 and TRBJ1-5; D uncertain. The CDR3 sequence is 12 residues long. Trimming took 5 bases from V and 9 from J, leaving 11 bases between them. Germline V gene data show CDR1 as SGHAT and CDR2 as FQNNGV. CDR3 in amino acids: CASSDPPGPQHF. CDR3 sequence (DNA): TGTGCCAGCAGCGACCCCCCGGGGCCCCAGCATTTT.

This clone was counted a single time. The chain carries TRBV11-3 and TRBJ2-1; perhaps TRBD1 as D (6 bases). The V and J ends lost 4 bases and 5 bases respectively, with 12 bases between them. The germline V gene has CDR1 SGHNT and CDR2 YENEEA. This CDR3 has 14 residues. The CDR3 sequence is CASSSDRPDNEQFF. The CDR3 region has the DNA TGTGCCAGCAGCTCGGACAGACCGGACAATGAGCAGTTCTTC.

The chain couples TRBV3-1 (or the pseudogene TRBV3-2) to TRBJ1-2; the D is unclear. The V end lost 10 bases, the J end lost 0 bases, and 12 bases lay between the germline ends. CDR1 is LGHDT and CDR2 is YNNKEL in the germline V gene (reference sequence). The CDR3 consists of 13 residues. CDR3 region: CATSGFSNYGYTF. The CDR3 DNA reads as TGTGCCACAAGCGGGTTTTCTAACTATGGCTACACCTTC.

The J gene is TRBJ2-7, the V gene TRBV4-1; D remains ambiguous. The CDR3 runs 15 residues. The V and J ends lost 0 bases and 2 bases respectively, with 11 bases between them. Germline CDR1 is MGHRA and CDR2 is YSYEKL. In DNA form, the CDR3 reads TGCGCCAGCAGCCAAGAGGGCGGACCAACCTACGAGCAGTACTTC. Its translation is CASSQEGGPTYEQYF.

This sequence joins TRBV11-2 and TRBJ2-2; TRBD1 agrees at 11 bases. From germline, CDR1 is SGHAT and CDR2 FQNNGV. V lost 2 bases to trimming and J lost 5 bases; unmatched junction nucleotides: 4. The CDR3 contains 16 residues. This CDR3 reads CASSLHGTGGTGELFF. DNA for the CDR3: TGTGCCAGCAGCTTACACGGGACAGGGGGGACCGGGGAGCTGTTTTTT.

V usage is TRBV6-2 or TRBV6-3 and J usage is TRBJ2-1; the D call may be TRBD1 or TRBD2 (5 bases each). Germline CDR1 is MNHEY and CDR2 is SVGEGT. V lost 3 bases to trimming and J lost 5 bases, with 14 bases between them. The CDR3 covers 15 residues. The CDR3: CASSYREGSHNEQFF. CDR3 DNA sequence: TGTGCCAGCAGTTATAGAGAGGGGAGCCACAATGAGCAGTTCTTC.

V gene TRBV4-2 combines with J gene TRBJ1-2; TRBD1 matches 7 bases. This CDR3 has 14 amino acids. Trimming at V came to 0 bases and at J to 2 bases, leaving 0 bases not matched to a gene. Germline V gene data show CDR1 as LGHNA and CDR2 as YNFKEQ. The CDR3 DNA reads TGTGCCAGCAGCCAAGAAGGGGGCAACTATGGCTACACCTTC. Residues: CASSQEGGNYGYTF.

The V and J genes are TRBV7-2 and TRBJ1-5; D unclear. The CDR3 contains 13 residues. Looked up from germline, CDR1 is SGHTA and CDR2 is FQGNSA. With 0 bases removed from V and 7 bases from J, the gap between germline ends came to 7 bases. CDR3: CASSLAGRQPQHF. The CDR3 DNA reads TGTGCCAGCAGCTTAGCTGGGAGACAGCCCCAGCATTTT.

CDR3 in DNA: TGTGCCAGTAGTACAGGGTTCACTAATGAAAAACTGTTTTTT. Its protein is CASSTGFTNEKLFF. V is TRBV19 and J is TRBJ1-4, with D perhaps TRBD1 (5 bases). The CDR3 length is 14 residues. The germline gives CDR1 LNHDA, CDR2 SQIVND (reference sequence). The V gene lost 4 bases and the J gene lost 2 bases, with 8 bases spanning the gap. The full variable domain, rest sourced from reference TRBV19 and TRBJ1-4, is DGGITQSPKYLFRKEGQNVTLSCEQNLNHDAMYWYRQDPGQGLRLIYYSQIVNDFQKGDIAEGYSVSREKKESFPLTVTSAQKNPTAFYLCASSTGFTNEKLFFGSGTQLSVL.

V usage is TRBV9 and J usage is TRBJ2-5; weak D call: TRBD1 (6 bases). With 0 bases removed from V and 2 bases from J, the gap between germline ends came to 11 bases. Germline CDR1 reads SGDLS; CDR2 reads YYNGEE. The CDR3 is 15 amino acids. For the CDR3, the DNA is TGTGCCAGCAGCGTAGCAGGGGAGCAACAAGAGACCCAGTACTTC. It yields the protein CASSVAGEQQETQYF.

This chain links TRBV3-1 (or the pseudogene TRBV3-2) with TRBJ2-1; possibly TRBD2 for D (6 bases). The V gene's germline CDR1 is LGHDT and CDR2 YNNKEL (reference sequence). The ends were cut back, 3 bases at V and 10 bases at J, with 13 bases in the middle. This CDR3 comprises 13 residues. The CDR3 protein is CASSQGSRGEQFF. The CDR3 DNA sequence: TGTGCCAGCAGCCAGGGGAGCCGGGGGGAGCAGTTCTTC.

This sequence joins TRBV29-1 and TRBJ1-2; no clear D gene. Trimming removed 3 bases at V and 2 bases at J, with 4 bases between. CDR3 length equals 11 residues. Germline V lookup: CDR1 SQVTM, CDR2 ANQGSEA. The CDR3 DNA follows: TGCAGCGTTGACCAGAACTATGGCTACACCTTC. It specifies CSVDQNYGYTF.

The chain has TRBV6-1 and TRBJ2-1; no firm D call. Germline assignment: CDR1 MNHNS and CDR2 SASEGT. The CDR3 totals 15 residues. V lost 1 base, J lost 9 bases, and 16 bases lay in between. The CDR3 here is CASSEERAAIGEQFF. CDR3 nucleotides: TGTGCCAGCAGTGAAGAACGGGCGGCTATCGGTGAGCAGTTCTTC.

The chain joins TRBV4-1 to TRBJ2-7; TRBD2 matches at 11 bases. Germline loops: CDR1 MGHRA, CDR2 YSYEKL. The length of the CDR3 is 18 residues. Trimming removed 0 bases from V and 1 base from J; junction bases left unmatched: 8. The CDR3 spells CASSQDTSGGAYSYEQYF. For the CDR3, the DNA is TGCGCCAGCAGCCAAGATACTAGCGGGGGAGCCTATTCCTACGAGCAGTACTTC.

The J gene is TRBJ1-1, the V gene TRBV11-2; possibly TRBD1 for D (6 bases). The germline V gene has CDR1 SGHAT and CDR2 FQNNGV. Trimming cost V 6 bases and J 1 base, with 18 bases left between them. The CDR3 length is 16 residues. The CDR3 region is CASSYYPGTKNTEAFF. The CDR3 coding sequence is TGTGCCAGCAGTTATTACCCCGGGACAAAGAACACTGAAGCTTTCTTT.

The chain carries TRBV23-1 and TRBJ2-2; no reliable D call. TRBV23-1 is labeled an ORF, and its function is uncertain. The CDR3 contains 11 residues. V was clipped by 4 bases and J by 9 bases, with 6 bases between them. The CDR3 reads CASSPTRELFF. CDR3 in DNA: TGCGCCAGCAGTCCCACGAGGGAGCTGTTTTTT.

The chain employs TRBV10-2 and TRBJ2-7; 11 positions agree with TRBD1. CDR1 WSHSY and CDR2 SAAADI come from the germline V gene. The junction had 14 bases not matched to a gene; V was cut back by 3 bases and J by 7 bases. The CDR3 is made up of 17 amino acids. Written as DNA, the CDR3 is TGCGCCAGCAGTGATACCTCCGGGACAGGGGGGTACAGGGAGCAGTACTTC. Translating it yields CASSDTSGTGGYREQYF.

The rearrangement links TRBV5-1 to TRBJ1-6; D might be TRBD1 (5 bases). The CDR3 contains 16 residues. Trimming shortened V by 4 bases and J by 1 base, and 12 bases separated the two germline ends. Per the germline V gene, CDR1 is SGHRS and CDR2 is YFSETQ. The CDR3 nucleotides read TGCGCCAGCAGCCTCGGGACGGATTCCTATAATTCACCCCTCCACTTT. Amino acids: CASSLGTDSYNSPLHF.

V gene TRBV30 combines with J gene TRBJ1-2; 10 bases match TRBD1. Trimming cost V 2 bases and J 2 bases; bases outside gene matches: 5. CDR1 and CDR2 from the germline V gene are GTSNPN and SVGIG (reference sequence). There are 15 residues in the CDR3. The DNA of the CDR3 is TGTGCCTGGAGTTCAGGACAGGGGGAGAACTATGGCTACACCTTC. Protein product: CAWSSGQGENYGYTF.

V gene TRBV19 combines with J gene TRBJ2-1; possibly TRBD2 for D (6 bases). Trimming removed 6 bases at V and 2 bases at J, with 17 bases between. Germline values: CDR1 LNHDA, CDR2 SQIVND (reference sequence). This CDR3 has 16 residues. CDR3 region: CASRWKGGGPYNEQFF. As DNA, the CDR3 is TGTGCCAGTAGATGGAAAGGCGGAGGGCCCTACAATGAGCAGTTCTTC.

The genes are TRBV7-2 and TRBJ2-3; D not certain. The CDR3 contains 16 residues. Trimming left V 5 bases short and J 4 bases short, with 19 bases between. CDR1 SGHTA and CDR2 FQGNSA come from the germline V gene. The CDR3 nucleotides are TGTGCCAGCAGCCCCCGTCGATCTCTGACGCCAGATACGCAGTATTTT. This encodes CASSPRRSLTPDTQYF.

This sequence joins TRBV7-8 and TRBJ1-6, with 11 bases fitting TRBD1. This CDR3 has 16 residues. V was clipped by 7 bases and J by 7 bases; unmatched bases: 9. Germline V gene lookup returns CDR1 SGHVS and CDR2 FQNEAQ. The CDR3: CASTVSRDRGNSPLHF. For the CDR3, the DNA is TGTGCCAGCACCGTCTCGAGGGACAGGGGGAATTCACCCCTCCACTTT.

CDR3 loop: CASIGREETQYF. CDR3 DNA: TGCGCCAGCATAGGACGGGAAGAGACCCAGTACTTC. The chain links TRBV5-1 to TRBJ2-5; D unresolved. The CDR3 loop spans 12 amino acids. The V and J ends lost 6 bases and 3 bases respectively, with 9 bases between them. Germline V CDR1 and CDR2: SGHRS, YFSETQ.

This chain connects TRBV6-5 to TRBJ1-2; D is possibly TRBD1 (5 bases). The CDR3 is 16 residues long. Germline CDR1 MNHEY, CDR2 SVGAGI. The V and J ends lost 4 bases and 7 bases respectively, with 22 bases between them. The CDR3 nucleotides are TGTGCCAGCAGTTTACCCGGGGCAGGCTCCTTGAGTGGCTACACCTTC. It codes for CASSLPGAGSLSGYTF.

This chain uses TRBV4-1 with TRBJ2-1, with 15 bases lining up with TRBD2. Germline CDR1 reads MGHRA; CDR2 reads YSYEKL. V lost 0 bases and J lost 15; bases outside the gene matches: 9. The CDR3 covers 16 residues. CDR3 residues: CASSQDRTSGRAGRFF. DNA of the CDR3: TGCGCCAGCAGCCAAGATCGGACTAGCGGGAGGGCCGGTCGGTTCTTC.

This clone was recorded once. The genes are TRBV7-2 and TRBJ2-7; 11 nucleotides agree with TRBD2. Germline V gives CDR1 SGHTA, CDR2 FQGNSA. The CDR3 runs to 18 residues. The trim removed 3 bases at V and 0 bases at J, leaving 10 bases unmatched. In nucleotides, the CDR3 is TGTGCCAGCAGCTTCGCGCTAGCGGGGGGCCAAAGCTCCTACGAGCAGTACTTC. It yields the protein CASSFALAGGQSSYEQYF.

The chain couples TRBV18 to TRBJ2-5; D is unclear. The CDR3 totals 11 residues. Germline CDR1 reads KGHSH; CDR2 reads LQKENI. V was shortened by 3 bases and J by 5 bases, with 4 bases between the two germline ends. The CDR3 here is CASSPLETQYF. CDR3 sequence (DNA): TGTGCCAGCTCACCCCTTGAGACCCAGTACTTC.

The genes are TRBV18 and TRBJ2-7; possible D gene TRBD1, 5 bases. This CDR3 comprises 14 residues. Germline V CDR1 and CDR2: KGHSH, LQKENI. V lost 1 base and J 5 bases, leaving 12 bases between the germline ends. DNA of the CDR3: TGTGCCAGCTCACCACGGCAGGGCCGGGACGAGCAGTACTTC. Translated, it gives CASSPRQGRDEQYF.

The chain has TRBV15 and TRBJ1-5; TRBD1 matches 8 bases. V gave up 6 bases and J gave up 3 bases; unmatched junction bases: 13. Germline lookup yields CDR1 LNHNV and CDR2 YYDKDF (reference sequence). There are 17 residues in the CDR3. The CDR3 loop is CATRLDRGGQFNQPQHF. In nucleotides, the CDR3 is TGTGCCACCAGGCTTGACAGGGGAGGGCAATTCAATCAGCCCCAGCATTTT. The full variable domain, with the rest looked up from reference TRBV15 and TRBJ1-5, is DAMVIQNPRYQVTQFGKPVTLSCSQTLNHNVMYWYQQKSSQAPKLLFHYYDKDFNNEADTPDNFQSRRPNTSFCFLDIRSPGLGDTAMYLCATRLDRGGQFNQPQHFGDGTRLSIL.